This is a list of T cell receptor beta chains from one sample in a study of blood T cells in healthy people across ages. TCRdb reprocessed the 5' RACE reads with MiXCR, giving one entry per CDR3 protein. The data show some 1,500,000 distinct CDR3 sequences, with approximately 42% seen just once and roughly 3.7% held by the top ten. Sequenced material: blood. The receptors come from a woman aged 18 to 35 in good health. Each CDR3 is given with its conserved first and last residue. D genes are given only for firm matches. Rows give clone size only sometimes, using once, few, many, or a class for an expanded clone.

.	TRBV6-5	TRBJ2-1	.	15	CASSLGALPETEQFF	TGTGCCAGCAGTTTAGGCGCCCTACCTGAGACTGAGCAGTTCTTC
.	TRBV29-1	TRBJ2-6	many	14	CSVEVYSGANVLTF	TGCAGCGTTGAAGTGTACTCTGGGGCCAACGTCCTGACTTTC
TRBD2	TRBV11-2	TRBJ2-1	.	17	CASSLVLWTSSYNEQFF	TGTGCCAGCAGCTTAGTATTATGGACTAGTTCCTACAATGAGCAGTTCTTC
.	TRBV4-2	TRBJ2-3	.	15	CASSPATGRTDTQYF	TGTGCCAGCAGCCCCGCTACTGGAAGGACAGATACGCAGTATTTT
.	TRBV28	TRBJ2-7	once	14	CASSLTGVDSEQYF	TGTGCCAGCAGTTTGACGGGGGTGGATAGCGAGCAGTACTTC
.	TRBV4-3	TRBJ2-1	.	20	CASSQELVPPIWVPHNEQFF	TGCGCCAGCAGCCAAGAGTTGGTCCCTCCGATTTGGGTCCCCCACAATGAGCAGTTCTTC
TRBD1	TRBV20-1	TRBJ2-7	.	14	CSARNRDRVLEQYF	TGCAGTGCTAGGAATCGGGACAGGGTTTTAGAGCAGTACTTC
.	TRBV28	TRBJ1-2	.	13	CASRTTANYGYTF	TGTGCCAGCAGAACGACAGCCAACTATGGCTACACCTTC
TRBD2	TRBV6-2/TRBV6-3	TRBJ2-3	few	18	CASSSLAGSRRGTDTQYF	TGTGCCAGCAGTTCCCTAGCGGGGTCCCGAAGAGGCACAGATACGCAGTATTTT
TRBD1	TRBV3-1	TRBJ1-5	few	15	CASSRSGQGNQPQHF	TGTGCCAGCAGCCGTTCCGGACAGGGGAATCAGCCCCAGCATTTT